This T cell receptor beta chain was captured by sequencing in a study of human T cells and chemical hapten exposure. The wider study: TCR yields differed between samples (mainly from small differences in pooled library volume).

This clonotype occurred many times. TCRdb re-called the RACE reads with MiXCR, one entry per CDR3 protein. The sample has over 75,000 distinct CDR3 sequences, roughly a tenth seen once. The V and J ends lost 3 bases and 1 base respectively, with 9 bases between them. The germline V gene has CDR1 DFQATT and CDR2 SNEGSKA (reference sequence). The CDR3 is 13 amino acids. Time point of the sample: patch test 3, about 24 weeks after DPC sensitization. As for treatment: therapeutic diphenylcyclopropenone sensitization with weekly scalp DPC. Each donor was an alopecia patient between 18 and 70 years of age who qualified for DPC.

The clonotype comes from a woman aged 30 to 39 with alopecia areata. Some clones in this sample may be carry-over from other donors' samples. Sequenced here: whole blood, sampled in connection with sensitization to the hapten diphenylcyclopropenone (DPC). J is TRBJ2-5 and V is TRBV20-1; possible D gene TRBD2, 6 bases. Here the CDR3 reads CSARGTFQETQYF. DNA for the CDR3: TGCAGTGCTAGGGGGACTTTCCAAGAGACCCAGTACTTC.